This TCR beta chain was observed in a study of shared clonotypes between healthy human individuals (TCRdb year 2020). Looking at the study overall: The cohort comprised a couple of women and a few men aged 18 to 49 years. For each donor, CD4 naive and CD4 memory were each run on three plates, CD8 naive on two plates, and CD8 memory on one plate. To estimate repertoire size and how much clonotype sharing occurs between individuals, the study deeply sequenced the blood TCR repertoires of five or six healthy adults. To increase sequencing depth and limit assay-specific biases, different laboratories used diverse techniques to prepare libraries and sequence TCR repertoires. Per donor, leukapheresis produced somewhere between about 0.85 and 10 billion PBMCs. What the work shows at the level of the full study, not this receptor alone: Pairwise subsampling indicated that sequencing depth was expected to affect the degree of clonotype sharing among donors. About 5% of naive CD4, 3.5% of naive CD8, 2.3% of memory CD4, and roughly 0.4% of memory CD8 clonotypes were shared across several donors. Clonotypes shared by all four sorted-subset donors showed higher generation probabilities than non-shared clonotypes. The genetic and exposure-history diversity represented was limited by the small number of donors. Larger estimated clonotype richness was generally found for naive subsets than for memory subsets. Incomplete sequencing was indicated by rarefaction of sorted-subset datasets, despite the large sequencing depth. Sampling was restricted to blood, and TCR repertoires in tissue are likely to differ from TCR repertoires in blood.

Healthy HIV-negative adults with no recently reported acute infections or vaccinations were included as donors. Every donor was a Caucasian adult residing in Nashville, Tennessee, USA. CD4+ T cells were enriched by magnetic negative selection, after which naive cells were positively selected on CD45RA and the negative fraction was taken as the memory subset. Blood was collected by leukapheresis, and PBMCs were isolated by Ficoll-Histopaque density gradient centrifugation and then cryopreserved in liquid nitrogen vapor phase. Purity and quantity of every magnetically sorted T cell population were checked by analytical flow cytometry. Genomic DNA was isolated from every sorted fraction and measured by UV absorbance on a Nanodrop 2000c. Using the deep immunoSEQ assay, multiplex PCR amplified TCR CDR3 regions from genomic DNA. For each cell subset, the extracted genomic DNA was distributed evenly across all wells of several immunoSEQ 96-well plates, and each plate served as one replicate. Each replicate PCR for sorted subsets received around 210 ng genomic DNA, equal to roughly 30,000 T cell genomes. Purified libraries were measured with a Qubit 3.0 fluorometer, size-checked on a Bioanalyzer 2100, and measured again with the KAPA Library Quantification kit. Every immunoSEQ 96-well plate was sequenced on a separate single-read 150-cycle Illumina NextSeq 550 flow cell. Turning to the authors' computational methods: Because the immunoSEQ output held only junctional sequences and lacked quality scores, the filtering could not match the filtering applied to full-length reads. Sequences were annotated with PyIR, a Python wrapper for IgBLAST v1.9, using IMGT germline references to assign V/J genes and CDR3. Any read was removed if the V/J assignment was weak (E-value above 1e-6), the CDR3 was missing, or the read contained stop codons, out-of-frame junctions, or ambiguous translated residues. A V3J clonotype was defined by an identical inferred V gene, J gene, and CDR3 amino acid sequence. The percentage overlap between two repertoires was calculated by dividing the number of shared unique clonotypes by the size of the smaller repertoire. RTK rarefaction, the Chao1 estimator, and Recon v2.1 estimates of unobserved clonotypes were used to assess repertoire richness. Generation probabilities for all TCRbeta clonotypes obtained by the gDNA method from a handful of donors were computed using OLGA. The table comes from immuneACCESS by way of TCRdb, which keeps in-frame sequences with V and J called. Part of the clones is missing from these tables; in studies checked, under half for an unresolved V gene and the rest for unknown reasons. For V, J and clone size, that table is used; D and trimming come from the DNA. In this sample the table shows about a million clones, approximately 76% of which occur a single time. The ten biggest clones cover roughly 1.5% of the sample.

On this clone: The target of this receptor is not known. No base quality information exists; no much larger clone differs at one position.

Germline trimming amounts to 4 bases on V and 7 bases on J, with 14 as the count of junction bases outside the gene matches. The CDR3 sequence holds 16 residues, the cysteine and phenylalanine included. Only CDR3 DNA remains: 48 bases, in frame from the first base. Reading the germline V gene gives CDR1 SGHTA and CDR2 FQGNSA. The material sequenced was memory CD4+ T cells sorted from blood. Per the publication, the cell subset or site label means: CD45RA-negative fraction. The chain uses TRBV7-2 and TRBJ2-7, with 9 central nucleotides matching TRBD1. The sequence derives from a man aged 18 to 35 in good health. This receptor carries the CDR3 CASSSYHGHRGPEQYF. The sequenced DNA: TGTGCCAGCAGCTCGTACCACGGCCACAGGGGGCCGGAGCAGTACTTC.